The source of this T cell receptor (beta chain) is a study of early T cells in non-severe SARS-CoV-2 infection. Looking at the study overall: With bulk RNA from unsorted whole blood as input, sequencing yielded unpaired chains.

CDR3 length: 14 amino acids. Germline V gene sequence: CDR1 SGHRS, CDR2 YFSETQ. Deletions cut 4 bases from V and 0 bases from J, with 11 bases between. This clonotype was recorded at least ten times. The antigen is unknown. Individually, cDNA molecules had unique molecular identifiers attached to them. TCRdb used MiXCR to reprocess the 5' RACE reads, holding one entry per CDR3 protein. Among tens of thousands of distinct CDR3 sequences listed, 15% to 17% were seen once. Findings and caveats of the study: Matching results from VDJdb favored anti-spike CD8 responses, leaving private and CD4 specificities undetected.

The source of this sequence is an adult who was a healthcare worker with PCR-confirmed SARS-CoV-2 infection or an uninfected control (not recorded which). J is TRBJ2-7 and V is TRBV5-1, with D possibly being TRBD1 (6 bases). The sequenced sample consisted of whole blood. This CDR3 is CASSPGTPSYEQYF. In DNA, the CDR3 is TGCGCCAGCAGCCCCGGGACACCCTCCTACGAGCAGTACTTC.